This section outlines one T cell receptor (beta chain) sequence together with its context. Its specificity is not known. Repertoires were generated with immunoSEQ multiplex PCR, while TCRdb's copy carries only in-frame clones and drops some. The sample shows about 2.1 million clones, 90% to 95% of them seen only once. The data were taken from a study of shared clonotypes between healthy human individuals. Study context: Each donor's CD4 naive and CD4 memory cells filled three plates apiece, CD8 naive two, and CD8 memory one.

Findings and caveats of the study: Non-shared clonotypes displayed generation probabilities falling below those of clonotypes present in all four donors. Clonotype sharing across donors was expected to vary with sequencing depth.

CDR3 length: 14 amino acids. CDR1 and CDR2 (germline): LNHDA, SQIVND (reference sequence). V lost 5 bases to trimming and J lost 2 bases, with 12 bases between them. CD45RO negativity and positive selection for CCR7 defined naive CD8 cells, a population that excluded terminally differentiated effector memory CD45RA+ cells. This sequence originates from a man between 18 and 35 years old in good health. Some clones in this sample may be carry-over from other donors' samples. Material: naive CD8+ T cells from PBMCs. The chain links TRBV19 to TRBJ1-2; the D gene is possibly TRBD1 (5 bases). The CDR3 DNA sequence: TGTGCCAGTAGTTCACTTCAGGGCAACTATGGCTACACCTTC. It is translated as CASSSLQGNYGYTF.